This TCR beta chain was retrieved from a study of cytomegalovirus exposure and HLA in healthy donors. Study outcomes and limitations: TCR beta chains associated with HLA were, in a later analysis, more clonally expanded than equally common others. Associated with cytomegalovirus, according to the listing, were some 150 TCR beta chains.

Remarks on this clone: Its antigen is unknown.

The ends lost 4 bases at V and 3 bases at J; junction bases unmatched: 3. The germline CDR1 and CDR2 sequences are SGHRS and YFSETQ. CDR3 size: 15 residues. The primer mix had 60 Vbeta and 13 Jbeta primers. Here immunoSEQ multiplex PCR was the method, and the copy in TCRdb shows in-frame clones only, minus some. Altogether more than 80,000 clones are present, around four fifths being singletons, with the ten largest covering 4.1%. This chain connects TRBV5-1 to TRBJ2-1; 11 bases map to TRBD2. The sequencing sample was made of PBMCs. The clonotype comes from a middle-aged woman in good health and CMV-seropositive. The CDR3 spells CASSVTSGSYNEQFF. The CDR3 DNA reads as TGCGCCAGCAGCGTCACTAGCGGGAGCTACAATGAGCAGTTCTTC.